The 31 T cell receptor beta chains in this list originate from one sample, sequenced in a study of blood T cell repertoires in COVID-19. Using immunoSEQ multiplex PCR, the repertoire was profiled, and TCRdb retains in-frame clones only, with some absent. Of 130,000 to 150,000 clones listed, roughly four fifths are singletons. Source material: peripheral blood. The receptors originated from a human donor with acute or convalescent COVID-19. The donor label of this sample is uncertain.

The gene calls are TRBV12-3 or TRBV12-4 and TRBJ1-2; D possibly corresponds to TRBD1 (5 bases). The V and J ends lost 6 bases and 4 bases respectively, with 12 bases between them. The CDR3 contains 13 residues. The CDR3: CASSPGGSYGYTF. The CDR3 DNA follows: TGTGCCAGCAGCCCCGGGGGGAGCTATGGCTACACCTTC.

There are a few counts of this clone. The V call is TRBV19, the J call TRBJ1-2; D unresolved. Per the germline V gene, CDR1 is LNHDA and CDR2 is SQIVND (reference sequence). The CDR3 contains 13 residues. V lost 5 bases to trimming and J lost 2 bases, with 9 bases between them. The CDR3 sequence is CASSLPENYGYTF. CDR3 coding DNA: TGTGCCAGTAGTCTACCCGAAAACTATGGCTACACCTTC.

The chain has TRBV5-4 and TRBJ1-2, with D possibly matching TRBD1 (6 bases). With 0 bases removed from V and 0 bases from J, the gap between germline ends came to 9 bases. There are 15 residues in the CDR3. Germline V gene lookup returns CDR1 SGHNT and CDR2 YYREEE (reference sequence). CDR3 sequence reads: CASSLEGQPNYGYTF. The CDR3 DNA is TGTGCCAGCAGCTTGGAGGGACAACCTAACTATGGCTACACCTTC.

Comment on this clone: At the DNA level, this CDR3 is encoded by other sequences in the same sample as well. The chain joins TRBV5-1 to TRBJ1-6; 9 nucleotides align to TRBD1. The CDR3 is 14 residues long. Germline V gene lookup returns CDR1 SGHRS and CDR2 YFSETQ. The V gene end was trimmed by 4 bases and the J gene end by 6 bases; junction bases not matched to a gene: 2. CDR3 amino acids: CASSLDRGNSPLHF. The CDR3 nucleotides read TGCGCCAGCAGCCTGGACAGGGGTAATTCACCCCTCCACTTT.

The chain recombines TRBV6-5 with TRBJ1-1; TRBD1 is a possible D gene (6 bases). Germline loops: CDR1 MNHEY, CDR2 SVGAGI. Trimming took off 11 bases at V and 2 bases at J, with 18 bases between the two ends. This CDR3 has 14 residues. CDR3 region: CAAKGGTTNTEAFF. CDR3 nucleotides: TGTGCCGCTAAAGGGGGGACTACCAACACTGAAGCTTTCTTT.

The chain carries TRBV30 and TRBJ1-1; maybe TRBD1 (5 bases). The V gene's germline CDR1 is GTSNPN and CDR2 SVGIG (reference sequence). This CDR3 region has 11 residues. Trimming removed 2 bases at V and 11 bases at J, with 12 bases between. The CDR3 here is CAWSHTGEAFF. The DNA of the CDR3 is TGTGCCTGGAGTCATACGGGGGAGGCTTTCTTT. Full variable domain (rest looked up from reference TRBV30 and TRBJ1-1): SQTIHQWPATLVQPVGSPLSLECTVEGTSNPNLYWYRQAAGRGLQLLFYSVGIGQISSEVPQNLSASRPQDRQFILSSKKLLLSDSGFYLCAWSHTGEAFFGQGTRLTVV.

The chain combines TRBV27 with TRBJ1-5; no firm D call. From germline, CDR1 is MNHEY and CDR2 SMNVEV (reference sequence). The CDR3 is 15 amino acids. V was trimmed by 6 bases and J by 0 bases, leaving 12 bases between them. The CDR3 DNA is TGTGCCAGCAGCCCTCTCAGTGTTAGCAATCAGCCCCAGCATTTT. Translating it yields CASSPLSVSNQPQHF.

The chain has TRBV5-5 and TRBJ2-7, with TRBD1 matching 8 bases. CDR3 length: 15 amino acids. The germline V gene encodes CDR1 SGHKS and CDR2 YYEKEE (reference sequence). J was trimmed by 1 base and V by 4 bases; bases with no gene match: 7. Here the CDR3 DNA reads TGTGCCAGCAGCGCGGACAGGGCCCGATCCTACGAGCAGTACTTC. The encoded protein is CASSADRARSYEQYF.

The J gene is TRBJ2-2, the V gene TRBV6-2 or TRBV6-3; D unresolved. V lost 4 bases, J lost 2 bases, and 8 bases lay in between. The CDR3 runs to 14 residues. Germline lookup yields CDR1 MNHEY and CDR2 SVGEGT. CDR3 DNA: TGTGCCAGCAGTTCTAGTCTTAACACCGGGGAGCTGTTTTTT. Translated, it gives CASSSSLNTGELFF.

CDR3 DNA: TGCGCCAGCAGCTTGGAGGACAGTTACACCGGGGAGCTGTTTTTT. Its protein product is CASSLEDSYTGELFF. V usage is TRBV5-1 and J usage is TRBJ2-2; TRBD1 might be the D (6 bases). Trimming took 0 bases from V and 3 from J, leaving 9 bases between them. The germline gives CDR1 SGHRS, CDR2 YFSETQ. This CDR3 contains 15 residues.

The chain has TRBV7-6 and TRBJ2-6, with TRBD1 matching over 7 bases. CDR1 and CDR2 (germline): SGHVS, FNYEAQ. This CDR3 has 18 amino acids. V was pared by 5 bases and J by 1 base, with 11 bases of the junction left unmatched. The CDR3 DNA follows: TGTGCCAGCAGCCCTCGACAGGGTCGGATTTCTGGGGCCAACGTCCTGACTTTC. Its protein product is CASSPRQGRISGANVLTF.

This clone turned up a few times. The rearrangement links TRBV5-1 to TRBJ2-5; D ambiguous. This CDR3 is 11 amino acids long. CDR1 is SGHRS, CDR2 YFSETQ, per germline. V was pared by 3 bases and J by 7 bases, with 7 bases between. The CDR3 is CASSWRGTQYF. The CDR3 DNA reads as TGCGCCAGCAGCTGGAGAGGGACCCAGTACTTC.

This clone came up a few times. This chain joins TRBV6-5 and TRBJ2-2; the D is unclear. V lost 9 bases to trimming and J lost 5 bases, with 7 bases between them. The CDR3 spans 11 residues. Germline-derived CDR1 and CDR2 are MNHEY and SVGAGI. The CDR3 loop is CASRRTGELFF. The CDR3 DNA reads TGTGCCAGTAGAAGAACCGGGGAGCTGTTTTTT.

In its sample, this clone was seen a few times. The V gene is TRBV9, the J gene TRBJ2-2; 10 bases align to TRBD2. Trimming at V came to 2 bases and at J to 7 bases, leaving 11 bases not matched to a gene. Germline CDR1 is SGDLS and CDR2 is YYNGEE. CDR3 length equals 17 residues. The CDR3 DNA reads as TGTGCCAGCAGCGTCGCACCTAGCGGGGGTAATGACGGGGAGCTGTTTTTT. Protein: CASSVAPSGGNDGELFF. Full variable domain (outside the CDR3, taken from reference TRBV9 and TRBJ2-2): DSGVTQTPKHLITATGQRVTLRCSPRSGDLSVYWYQQSLDQGLQFLIQYYNGEERAKGNILERFSAQQFPDLHSELNLSSLELGDSALYFCASSVAPSGGNDGELFFGEGSRLTVL.

Only a few counts were recorded for this clone. The chain links TRBV18 to TRBJ1-5; the D gene is possibly TRBD1 (5 bases). Germline V gene data show CDR1 as KGHSH and CDR2 as LQKENI. V was pared by 6 bases and J by 9 bases, with 15 bases between. This CDR3 region has 13 residues. In nucleotides, the CDR3 is TGTGCCAGCTCCCTCGGGACTTTCTGGCCCCAGCATTTT. As protein: CASSLGTFWPQHF.

The chain employs TRBV24-1 and TRBJ1-5; no reliable D call. V was clipped by 4 bases and J by 4 bases, with 16 bases between them. Per germline, CDR1 KGHDR and CDR2 SFDVKD. The CDR3 extends over 16 amino acids. The CDR3 DNA reads TGTGCCACCAGTGACCCCGTAACCGGAGGAAATCAGCCCCAGCATTTT. It codes for CATSDPVTGGNQPQHF.

The V and J genes are TRBV6-5 and TRBJ2-3, with D perhaps TRBD2 (5 bases). The germline V and J ends were trimmed by 5 bases and 0 bases, with 9 bases remaining between them. This CDR3 is built from 14 residues. The V gene's germline CDR1 is MNHEY and CDR2 SVGAGI. The CDR3 spells CASSPRTSTDTQYF. The CDR3 DNA is TGTGCCAGCAGTCCACGGACTAGCACAGATACGCAGTATTTT.

V and J are TRBV30 and TRBJ1-1; D remains unclear. Trimming left V 2 bases short and J 3 bases short, with 13 bases between. This CDR3 is built from 14 residues. Germline V gene sequence: CDR1 GTSNPN, CDR2 SVGIG (reference sequence). For the CDR3, the DNA is TGTGCCTGGAGTTTCGGGCGCGGGGACACTGAAGCTTTCTTT. Translation gives CAWSFGRGDTEAFF.

The chain has TRBV2 and TRBJ2-3; a possible D gene is TRBD2 (7 bases). Germline V gene data show CDR1 as SNHLY and CDR2 as FYNNEI. There are 14 residues in the CDR3. The V and J ends lost 8 bases and 8 bases respectively, with 20 bases between them. The CDR3 DNA follows: TGTGCCAGCGAGTTACTTACAGGGAGGGTTACGCAGTATTTT. Translated, it gives CASELLTGRVTQYF.

The chain recombines TRBV28 with TRBJ1-1; a weak D match, TRBD1 (6 bases). Germline V CDR1 and CDR2: MDHEN, SYDVKM. This CDR3 spans 14 amino acids. With 3 bases removed from V and 4 bases from J, the gap between germline ends came to 12 bases. The CDR3 bases are TGTGCCAGCAGTTTGAGCCAGGGGATCACTGAAGCTTTCTTT. Translated, it gives CASSLSQGITEAFF.

V is TRBV27 and J is TRBJ1-1, with D possibly TRBD1 on 5 matching bases. V was clipped by 3 bases and J by 3 bases, with 8 bases between them. The CDR3 is 13 amino acids. In germline, CDR1 is MNHEY, CDR2 SMNVEV (reference sequence). CDR3 residues: CASSFVGDTEAFF. The CDR3 nucleotides are TGTGCCAGCAGTTTTGTAGGGGACACTGAAGCTTTCTTT.

This clone has a handful of counts. This rearrangement joins TRBV18 to TRBJ2-5; the D gene is possibly TRBD1 (5 bases). CDR3 length equals 14 residues. Trimming removed 2 bases at V and 3 bases at J, with 10 bases between. CDR1 is KGHSH and CDR2 is LQKENI in the germline V gene. CDR3 nucleotides: TGTGCCAGCTCACCAAATCAGGGAAAAGAGACCCAGTACTTC. As protein: CASSPNQGKETQYF.

V usage is TRBV7-9 and J usage is TRBJ1-5; D possibly corresponds to TRBD1 (6 bases). Per germline, CDR1 SEHNR and CDR2 FQNEAQ (reference sequence). With 4 bases removed from V and 2 bases from J, the gap between germline ends came to 12 bases. CDR3 length: 15 amino acids. The CDR3 sequence is CASSWGGEGNQPQHF. CDR3 nucleotides: TGTGCCAGCAGCTGGGGGGGCGAAGGCAATCAGCCCCAGCATTTT.

The rearrangement uses TRBV6-5 and TRBJ1-2, with TRBD1 matching over 8 bases. This CDR3 is built from 14 residues. Per the germline V gene, CDR1 is MNHEY and CDR2 is SVGAGI. The trim removed 6 bases at V and 5 bases at J, leaving 8 bases unmatched. The CDR3 loop is CASSSQGGIYGYTF. The CDR3 bases are TGTGCCAGCAGCTCACAGGGGGGAATATATGGCTACACCTTC.

This chain connects TRBV2 to TRBJ2-5; 7 bases are a match to TRBD1. Trimming at V came to 6 bases and at J to 1 base, leaving 8 bases not matched to a gene. Per germline, CDR1 SNHLY and CDR2 FYNNEI. The CDR3 spans 15 residues. The CDR3 spells CASRQGQAVQETQYF. CDR3 coding DNA: TGTGCCAGCAGACAAGGACAGGCGGTCCAAGAGACCCAGTACTTC.

The gene calls are TRBV2 and TRBJ2-2; TRBD1 agrees at 9 bases. Trimming at V came to 6 bases and at J to 5 bases, leaving 1 base not matched to a gene. The germline V gene encodes CDR1 SNHLY and CDR2 FYNNEI. The CDR3 loop spans 13 amino acids. This CDR3 is CASSGTGTGELFF. The DNA of the CDR3 is TGTGCCAGCAGCGGGACAGGGACCGGGGAGCTGTTTTTT.

The V and J genes are TRBV19 and TRBJ2-3, with D possibly TRBD2 on 6 matching bases. This CDR3 region has 14 residues. V shed 7 bases and J shed 1 base, with 12 bases lying between them. Germline loops: CDR1 LNHDA, CDR2 SQIVND (reference sequence). The CDR3 DNA reads as TGTGCCAGTATAGGGAGGTATGGCACAGATACGCAGTATTTT. Translation: CASIGRYGTDTQYF.

The genes are TRBV23-1 and TRBJ1-1; TRBD1 matches 7 bases. TRBV23-1 is an ORF, with its function uncertain. CDR3 length equals 16 residues. Trimming removed 6 bases from V and 8 bases from J; junction bases left unmatched: 18. The CDR3 coding sequence is TGCGCCAGCAGGACGCCCCCTTCCCGGGACAGTGTGGAAGCTTTCTTT. Protein: CASRTPPSRDSVEAFF.

The chain is built from TRBV29-1 and TRBJ1-1; D might be TRBD1 (5 bases). The CDR3 is 13 residues long. Trimming removed 5 bases at V and 4 bases at J, with 14 bases between. Looked up from germline, CDR1 is SQVTM and CDR2 is ANQGSEA. CDR3 in DNA: TGCAGCGTTTCGCATGGAGGGGCCACTGAAGCTTTCTTT. This translates into CSVSHGGATEAFF.

The chain uses TRBV5-5 and TRBJ2-3; 8 bases match TRBD1. Germline V gene data show CDR1 as SGHKS and CDR2 as YYEKEE (reference sequence). V lost 2 bases to trimming and J lost 4 bases; unmatched junction nucleotides: 6. The CDR3 is 15 residues long. In DNA, the CDR3 is TGTGCCAGCAGCTTATGGACAGGGAATGCAGATACGCAGTATTTT. Amino acids: CASSLWTGNADTQYF.

The CDR3 DNA reads as TGTGCCAGCAGTTTTCTCCAGGGTAACTATGGCTACACCTTC. It yields the protein CASSFLQGNYGYTF. The chain combines TRBV27 with TRBJ1-2; D might be TRBD1 (5 bases). This CDR3 has 14 amino acids. Germline V lookup: CDR1 MNHEY, CDR2 SMNVEV (reference sequence). Trimming took 3 bases from V and 1 from J, leaving 9 bases between them.